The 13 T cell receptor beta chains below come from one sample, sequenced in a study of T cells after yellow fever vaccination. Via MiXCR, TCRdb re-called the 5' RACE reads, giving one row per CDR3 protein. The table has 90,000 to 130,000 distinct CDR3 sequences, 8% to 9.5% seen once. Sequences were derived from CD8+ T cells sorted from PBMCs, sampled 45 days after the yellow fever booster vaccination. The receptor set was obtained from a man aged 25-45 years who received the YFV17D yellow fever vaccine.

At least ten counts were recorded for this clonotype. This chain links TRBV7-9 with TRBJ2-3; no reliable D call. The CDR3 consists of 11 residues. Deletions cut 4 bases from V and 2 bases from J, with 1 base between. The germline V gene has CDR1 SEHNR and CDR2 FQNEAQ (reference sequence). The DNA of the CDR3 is TGTGCCAGCAGCTACACAGATACGCAGTATTTT. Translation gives CASSYTDTQYF.

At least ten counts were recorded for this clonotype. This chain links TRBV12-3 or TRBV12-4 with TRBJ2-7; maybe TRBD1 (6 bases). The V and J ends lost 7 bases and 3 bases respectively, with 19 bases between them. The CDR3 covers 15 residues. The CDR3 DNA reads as TGTGCCAGCACCTCCAAGGGGGAGAACTACTACGAGCAGTACTTC. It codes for CASTSKGENYYEQYF.

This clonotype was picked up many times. The CDR3 sequence: CASSSGELFF. In DNA form, the CDR3 reads TGTGCCAGCAGTTCCGGGGAGCTGTTTTTT. V and J are TRBV12-3 or TRBV12-4 and TRBJ2-2; no reliable D call. CDR3 length: 10 residues. V was shortened by 4 bases and J by 6 bases, with 0 bases between the two germline ends.

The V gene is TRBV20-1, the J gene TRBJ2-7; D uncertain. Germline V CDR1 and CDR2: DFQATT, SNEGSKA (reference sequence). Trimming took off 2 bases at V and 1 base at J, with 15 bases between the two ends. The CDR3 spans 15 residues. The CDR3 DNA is TGCAGTGCTAGACTTAAGCTTTCCTTATCCTACGAGCAGTACTTC. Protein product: CSARLKLSLSYEQYF.

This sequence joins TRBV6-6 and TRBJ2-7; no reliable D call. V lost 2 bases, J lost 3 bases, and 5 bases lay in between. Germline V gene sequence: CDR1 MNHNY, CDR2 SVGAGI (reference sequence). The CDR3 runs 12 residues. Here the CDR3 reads CASSYTYYEQYF. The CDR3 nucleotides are TGTGCCAGCAGTTACACCTACTACGAGCAGTACTTC.

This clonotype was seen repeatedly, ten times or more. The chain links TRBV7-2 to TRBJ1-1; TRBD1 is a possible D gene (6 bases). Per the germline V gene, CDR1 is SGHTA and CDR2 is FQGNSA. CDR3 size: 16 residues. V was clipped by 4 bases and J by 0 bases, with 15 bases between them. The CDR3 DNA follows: TGTGCCAGCAGCTCAGGGGCAGAACCTATGAACACTGAAGCTTTCTTT. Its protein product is CASSSGAEPMNTEAFF.

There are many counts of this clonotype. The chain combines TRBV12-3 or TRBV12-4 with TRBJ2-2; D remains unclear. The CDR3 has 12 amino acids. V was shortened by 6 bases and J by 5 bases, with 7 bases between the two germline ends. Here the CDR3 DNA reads TGTGCCAGCAGAGACAAGACCGGGGAGCTGTTTTTT. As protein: CASRDKTGELFF.

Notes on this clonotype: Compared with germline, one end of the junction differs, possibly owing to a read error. The CDR3 sequence is CATSRDPGDSGVQTLYF. CDR3 coding DNA: TGTGCCACCAGCAGAGACCCCGGAGACTCAGGCGTTCAGACCCTGTATTTT. This chain links TRBV15 with TRBJ1-5, with D hard to call. CDR1 and CDR2 (germline): LNHNV, YYDKDF (reference sequence). The CDR3 covers 17 residues.

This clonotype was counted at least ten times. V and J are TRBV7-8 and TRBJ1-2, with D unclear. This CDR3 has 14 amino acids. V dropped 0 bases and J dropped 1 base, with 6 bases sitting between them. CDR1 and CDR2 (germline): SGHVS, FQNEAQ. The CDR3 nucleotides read TGTGCCAGCAGCTTAGCAGAGAGTAACTATGGCTACACCTTC. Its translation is CASSLAESNYGYTF.

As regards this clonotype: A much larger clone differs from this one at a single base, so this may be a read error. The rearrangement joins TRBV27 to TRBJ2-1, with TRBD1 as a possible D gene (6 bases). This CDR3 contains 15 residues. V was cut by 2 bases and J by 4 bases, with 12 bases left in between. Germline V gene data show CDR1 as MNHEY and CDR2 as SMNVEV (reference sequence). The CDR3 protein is CASSLPLGQYNEQFF. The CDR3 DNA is TGTGCCAGCAGTTTACCCCTTGGACAGTACAATGAGCAGTTCTTC.

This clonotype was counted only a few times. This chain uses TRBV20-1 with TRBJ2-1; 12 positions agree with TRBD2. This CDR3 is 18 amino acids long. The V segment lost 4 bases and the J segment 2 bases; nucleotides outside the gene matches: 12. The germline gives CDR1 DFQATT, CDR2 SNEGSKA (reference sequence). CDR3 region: CSATGTSGPPGTYNEQFF. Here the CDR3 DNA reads TGCAGTGCTACCGGGACTAGCGGGCCCCCGGGGACCTACAATGAGCAGTTCTTC.

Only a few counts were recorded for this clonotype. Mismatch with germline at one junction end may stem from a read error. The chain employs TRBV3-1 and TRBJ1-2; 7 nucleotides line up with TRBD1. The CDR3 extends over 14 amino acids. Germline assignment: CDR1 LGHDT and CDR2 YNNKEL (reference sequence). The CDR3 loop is CASSQVGTAPSLAF. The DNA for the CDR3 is TGTGCCAGCAGCCAAGTCGGGACAGCTCCGTCGTTGGCATTC.

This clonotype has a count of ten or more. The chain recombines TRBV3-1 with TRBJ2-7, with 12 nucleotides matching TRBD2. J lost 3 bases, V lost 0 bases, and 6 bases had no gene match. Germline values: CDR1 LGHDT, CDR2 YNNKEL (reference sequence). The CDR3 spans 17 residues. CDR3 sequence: CASSQDLPGLAGYEQYF. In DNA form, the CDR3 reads TGTGCCAGCAGCCAAGATCTACCGGGACTAGCGGGCTACGAGCAGTACTTC.